The clone carrying this TCR beta chain showed up just a few times. Clones were sequenced by immunoSEQ multiplex PCR, and TCRdb holds only the in-frame ones, with some missing. In the table there are over 3,500 clones, less than 25% of which are singletons. This sample was included in a study of sequential checkpoint blockade in melanoma. V gave up 4 bases and J gave up 6 bases, with 18 bases separating them. The CDR3 loop spans 15 amino acids. CDR1 SGDLS and CDR2 YYNGEE come from the germline V gene. Treatment described: randomized to nivolumab then ipilimumab (arm A) or the reverse (arm B). The rearrangement joins TRBV9 to TRBJ2-3; D possibly uses TRBD1 or TRBD2 (5 bases each). This clonotype was sampled from a human donor with melanoma. Material: tumor tissue (inferred from file names), obtained from a patient given nivolumab and ipilimumab in sequence. CDR3 sequence: CASSLEGRPRDTQYF. CDR3 sequence (DNA): TGTGCCAGCAGCTTAGAGGGACGCCCGAGGGATACGCAGTATTTT.